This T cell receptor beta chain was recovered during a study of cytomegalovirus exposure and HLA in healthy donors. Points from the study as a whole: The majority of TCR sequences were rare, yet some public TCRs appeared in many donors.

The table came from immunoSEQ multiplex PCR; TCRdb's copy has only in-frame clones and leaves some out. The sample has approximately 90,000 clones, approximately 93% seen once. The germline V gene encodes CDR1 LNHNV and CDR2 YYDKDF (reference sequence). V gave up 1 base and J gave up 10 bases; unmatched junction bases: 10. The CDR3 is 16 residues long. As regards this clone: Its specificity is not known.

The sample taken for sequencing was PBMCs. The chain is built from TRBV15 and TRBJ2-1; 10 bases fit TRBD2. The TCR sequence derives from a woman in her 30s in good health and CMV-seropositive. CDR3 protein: CATSRAGLAARGEQFF. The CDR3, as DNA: TGTGCCACCAGCAGAGCTGGACTAGCGGCTCGAGGAGAGCAGTTCTTC. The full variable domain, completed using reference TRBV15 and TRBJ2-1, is DAMVIQNPRYQVTQFGKPVTLSCSQTLNHNVMYWYQQKSSQAPKLLFHYYDKDFNNEADTPDNFQSRRPNTSFCFLDIRSPGLGDTAMYLCATSRAGLAARGEQFFGPGTRLTVL.